This is a list of T cell receptor beta chains from one sample in a study of shared clonotypes between healthy human individuals. Using immunoSEQ multiplex PCR, the repertoire was profiled, and TCRdb retains in-frame clones only, with some absent. This table holds about 2 million clones, just under 95% found once. Sequencing was carried out using naive CD8+ T cells sorted from blood. The receptors were sampled from a man between 18 and 35 years old in good health. The CDR3 runs from the conserved cysteine through the conserved F or W. D genes are given only for firm matches. Not all rows give a size; the values are once, few, many and, for expanded clones, a class.

>TRBD2|TRBV4-1|TRBJ2-1|.
TGCGCCAGCAGCCAAATGGGGCTAGCGGGAGGAGCCTACAATGAGCAGTTCTTC
CASSQMGLAGGAYNEQFF
>TRBD2|TRBV9|TRBJ2-2|.
TGTGCCAGCTCCCAGGGACTAGCGGAAACGAACACCGGGGAGCTGTTTTTT
CASSQGLAETNTGELFF
>TRBD1|TRBV4-1|TRBJ2-7|.
TGCGCCAGCAGCCCGCTTCCGGGACAGGGTACCTACGAGCAGTACTTC
CASSPLPGQGTYEQYF
>TRBD2|TRBV27|TRBJ2-5|.
TGTGCCAGCAGTACTAGCGGGGGGAACCGAAGGGAGACCCAGTACTTC
CASSTSGGNRRETQYF
>.|TRBV14|TRBJ1-2|.
TGTGCCAGCAGCCAAGATTGGGCCCACAGGGACTATGGCTACACCTTC
CASSQDWAHRDYGYTF
>TRBD2|TRBV27|TRBJ2-2|.
TGTGCCAGCAGTTTATTAGCGGGAGCGCCCACCGGGGAGCTGTTTTTT
CASSLLAGAPTGELFF
>.|TRBV27|TRBJ2-5|.
TGTGCCAGCGGGCCCCTCCCCCGGAGGGACCAAGAGACCCAGTACTTC
CASGPLPRRDQETQYF
>TRBD2|TRBV28|TRBJ2-2|.
TGTGCCAGCACCCTAGCGGGAGCGACCGGGGAGCTGTTTTTT
CASTLAGATGELFF
>.|TRBV28|TRBJ1-1|.
TGTGCCAGCAGCTCCAGGGGCCTGAACACTGAAGCTTTCTTT
CASSSRGLNTEAFF
>.|TRBV30|TRBJ1-6|.
TGTGCCTGGACCCCTGACAGTTACTATAATTCACCCCTCCACTTT
CAWTPDSYYNSPLHF
>.|TRBV13|TRBJ1-2|.
TGTGCCAGCAGCCCACGGGGGGACGGTCCAGGGTTAGTCGGCTACACCTTC
CASSPRGDGPGLVGYTF
>.|TRBV5-6|TRBJ2-4|.
TGTGCCAGCAGCCCGGACTTCCAGGCCAAAAACATTCAGTACTTC
CASSPDFQAKNIQYF
>TRBD1|TRBV5-4|TRBJ2-7|.
TGTGCCAGCAGCCCGGGACAGGGCAGCTCCTACGAGCAGTACTTC
CASSPGQGSSYEQYF
>TRBD1|TRBV30|TRBJ1-4|few
TGTGCCTGGAGTCGGACAGGGGGCCAGGAAAAACTGTTTTTT
CAWSRTGGQEKLFF
>.|TRBV25-1|TRBJ1-1|.
TGTGCCAGCAGTATCCAAGGATCGAACACTGAAGCTTTCTTT
CASSIQGSNTEAFF
>TRBD2|TRBV9|TRBJ2-1|.
TGTGCCAGCAGCGTAGAGACTAGCGGGGACAATGAGCAGTTCTTC
CASSVETSGDNEQFF
>TRBD1|TRBV6-4|TRBJ2-2|once
TGTGCCAGGTGGACAGGCTGGAACACCGGGGAGCTGTTTTTT
CARWTGWNTGELFF
>TRBD1|TRBV30|TRBJ2-7|.
TGTGCCTGGAGTGGAGGACAGGGAGGCGAGCAGTACTTC
CAWSGGQGGEQYF
>.|TRBV9|TRBJ2-5|.
TGTGCCAGCAGCGTATGGGAGGCAGAGACCCAGTACTTC
CASSVWEAETQYF
>.|TRBV7-8|TRBJ2-3|once
TGTGCCAGCAGCTTAGTCGCGGCCATTGAAAGGACCGATACGCAGTATTTT
CASSLVAAIERTDTQYF
>.|TRBV27|TRBJ1-5|.
TGTGCCAGCAGCTCTTACGGCATTCATCAGCCCCAGCATTTT
CASSSYGIHQPQHF
>.|TRBV2|TRBJ2-7|.
TGTGCCAGCAGTCCATCCGGCAGGGGAAGTCTGTACGAGCAGTACTTC
CASSPSGRGSLYEQYF
>TRBD1|TRBV10-3|TRBJ2-7|.
TGTGCCATCAGTGAGACTGGGACAGGGGGGCCCTACGAGCAGTACTTC
CAISETGTGGPYEQYF
>TRBD1|TRBV5-5|TRBJ2-7|.
TGTGCCAGCAGTCCCGGACAGGGGGCGTCTTACGAGCAGTACTTC
CASSPGQGASYEQYF
>TRBD2|TRBV4-3|TRBJ2-1|.
TGCGCCAGCAGCCAGACTAGCGTACCCTACAATGAGCAGTTCTTC
CASSQTSVPYNEQFF